The entry below gives a single TCR beta chain sequence along with its context. Trimming pared 4 bases from V and 2 bases from J, leaving 12 bases between. Germline lookup yields CDR1 SNHLY and CDR2 FYNNEI. This CDR3 region has 15 residues. Libraries were prepared by immunoSEQ multiplex PCR; TCRdb keeps only in-frame clonotypes and omits some of them. Of roughly 180,000 clones listed, about 75% are singletons. This record comes from a study of blood T cell repertoires in COVID-19. The chain combines TRBV2 with TRBJ1-3; D might be TRBD1 (5 bases). The TCR comes from a woman aged 50 to 65 with active or convalescent COVID-19. Sequenced: peripheral blood. The CDR3 DNA sequence: TGTGCCAGCAGTGCCGACAGCCGCCCTGGAAACACCATATATTTT. Translation gives CASSADSRPGNTIYF.